The present TCR beta chain was sequenced within a study of blood T cell repertoires in COVID-19. Study as a whole: Samples taken during acute and convalescent COVID-19 were collected in the United States, Italy and Spain.

Per the original methods: Amplification of reference gene primers provided the estimated nucleated cell counts. This table comes from immunoSEQ multiplex PCR, and its TCRdb copy is limited to in-frame clones, with some not included. V and J calls and clone size are those listed in that table; D and trimming were worked out from the DNA. This sample has roughly 260,000 clones, with around nine tenths found just once. Germline V gene data show CDR1 as SGHDN and CDR2 as FVKESK. V shed 4 bases and J shed 8 bases, with 14 bases lying between them. This CDR3 is 13 amino acids long. This chain uses TRBV14 with TRBJ1-2; D gene unclear. Input material: peripheral blood. The clonotype originates from a woman aged 40 to 50 who had recovered from COVID-19. This CDR3 is CASSPVTARGYTF. The CDR3 DNA reads as TGTGCCAGCAGCCCAGTCACTGCGAGGGGCTACACCTTC.